One and the same sample provided the 9 T cell receptor beta chains below, sequenced in a study of cytomegalovirus exposure and HLA in healthy donors. PCR used 60 Vbeta primers and 13 Jbeta primers. Libraries were prepared by immunoSEQ multiplex PCR; TCRdb keeps only in-frame clonotypes and omits some of them. The sample carries nearly 300,000 clones, roughly 85% recorded once. Sequencing was performed on PBMCs. Receptors originate from a man aged 40-49 years in good health and CMV-seropositive.

The chain combines TRBV7-6 with TRBJ2-2, with 13 bases that match TRBD2. The CDR3 length is 18 residues. CDR1 and CDR2 (germline): SGHVS, FNYEAQ. The trim removed 4 bases at V and 4 bases at J, leaving 9 bases unmatched. CDR3 loop: CASSSKTSGRPGTGELFF. The CDR3 DNA reads TGTGCCAGCAGCTCAAAGACTAGCGGGAGGCCCGGCACCGGGGAGCTGTTTTTT.

The genes are TRBV11-2 and TRBJ2-1; D is undetermined. The CDR3 consists of 14 residues. Per the germline V gene, CDR1 is SGHAT and CDR2 is FQNNGV. V lost 1 base to trimming and J lost 5 bases, with 9 bases between them. The CDR3 DNA follows: TGTGCCAGCAGCTTAGTACTCTTAGACAATGAGCAGTTCTTC. Its protein product is CASSLVLLDNEQFF.

The V and J genes are TRBV7-9 and TRBJ1-1; 8 positions agree with TRBD1. This CDR3 comprises 15 residues. The ends lost 5 bases at V and 1 base at J; junction bases unmatched: 6. Germline V gene sequence: CDR1 SEHNR, CDR2 FQNEAQ (reference sequence). The CDR3, as DNA: TGTGCCAGCAGCACCACCGGGACAGGGAACACTGAAGCTTTCTTT. The encoded protein is CASSTTGTGNTEAFF.

The V call is TRBV28, the J call TRBJ2-7; maybe TRBD1 (5 bases). The CDR3 spans 13 residues. Trimming removed 8 bases from V and 4 bases from J, with 15 bases in between. Germline CDR1 MDHEN, CDR2 SYDVKM. This chain's CDR3 is CASERPGWYEQYF. Here the CDR3 DNA reads TGTGCCAGCGAACGGCCAGGGTGGTACGAGCAGTACTTC.

Concerning this clone itself: This specimen includes other DNA sequences encoding the same CDR3. The gene calls are TRBV5-1 and TRBJ2-1, with D perhaps TRBD1 (6 bases). Trimming took 3 bases from V and 7 from J, leaving 11 bases between them. Germline CDR1 is SGHRS and CDR2 is YFSETQ. The CDR3 runs to 13 residues. The CDR3 bases are TGCGCCAGCAGCTCCCGGACAGAGAATGAGCAGTTCTTC. Protein product: CASSSRTENEQFF.

The chain uses TRBV7-3 and TRBJ2-3, with D possibly TRBD2 on 5 matching bases. Germline CDR1 reads SGHTA; CDR2 reads FQGTGA. V was shortened by 4 bases and J by 6 bases, with 8 bases between the two germline ends. The CDR3 is made up of 12 amino acids. CDR3 nucleotide sequence: TGTGCCAGCAGCTCCCAGCGGGATACGCAGTATTTT. This sequence encodes CASSSQRDTQYF. Variable domain in full (rest from reference TRBV7-3 and TRBJ2-3): GAGVSQTPSNKVTEKGKYVELRCDPISGHTALYWYRQSLGQGPEFLIYFQGTGAADDSGLPNDRFFAVRPEGSVSTLKIQRTERGDSAVYLCASSSQRDTQYFGPGTRLTVL.

The chain carries TRBV6-1 and TRBJ2-7, with D possibly matching TRBD1 (6 bases). The CDR3 runs to 13 residues. Germline V lookup: CDR1 MNHNS, CDR2 SASEGT. The V end lost 6 bases, the J end lost 4 bases, and 13 bases lay between the germline ends. CDR3 sequence (DNA): TGTGCCAGCAGGGACCAAGACAGGTACGAGCAGTACTTC. It encodes CASRDQDRYEQYF.

V is TRBV7-9 and J is TRBJ2-1; TRBD1 might be the D (5 bases). Trimming cost V 5 bases and J 0 bases, with 17 bases left between them. Germline values: CDR1 SEHNR, CDR2 FQNEAQ (reference sequence). The CDR3 runs to 17 residues. The CDR3: CASSPRVADLSYNEQFF. Here the CDR3 DNA reads TGTGCCAGCAGCCCCAGGGTGGCGGATCTCTCCTACAATGAGCAGTTCTTC.

This chain uses TRBV13 with TRBJ2-3; TRBD2 agrees at 7 bases. With 5 bases clipped from V and 2 bases from J, the junction kept 4 bases outside the gene matches. CDR1 and CDR2 from the germline V gene are PRHDT and FYEKMQ (reference sequence). The CDR3 extends over 14 amino acids. The CDR3 nucleotides are TGTGCCAGCAGCCAGCGGGACGACACAGATACGCAGTATTTT. It translates to CASSQRDDTDTQYF. The variable domain in full, with the rest retrieved from reference TRBV13 and TRBJ2-3, is AAGVIQSPRHLIKEKRETATLKCYPIPRHDTVYWYQQGPGQDPQFLISFYEKMQSDKGSIPDRFSAQQFSDYHSELNMSSLELGDSALYFCASSQRDDTDTQYFGPGTRLTVL.